This TCR beta chain originates from a study of blood T cell repertoires in COVID-19. Looking at the study overall: Samples came from the United States, Italy and Spain, spanning acute and convalescent COVID-19. Nucleic acid was either cDNA or gDNA, and it came from T cells, B-cell-depleted T cells, or PBMCs.

The CDR3 length is 16 residues. Trimming removed 1 base from V and 2 bases from J; junction bases left unmatched: 6. Germline V gives CDR1 SGHAT, CDR2 FQNNGV. This clone was picked up a small number of times. In the original processing: Reference gene primer amplification gave nucleated cell count estimates. Libraries were prepared by immunoSEQ multiplex PCR; TCRdb keeps only in-frame clonotypes and omits some of them. The V and J calls and clone size were taken over from that table, and D and trimming were inferred from the DNA. Counted here are 70,000 to 100,000 clones, 70% to 90% occurring once; the ten biggest clones make up less than 3%. Enrolment of Seattle patients took place during active infection, and they were followed longitudinally.

The sequence derives from a man over 45 with COVID-19, enrolled during active disease. The sequenced sample was peripheral blood. The chain employs TRBV11-2 and TRBJ2-5; TRBD2 matches at 8 bases. The CDR3 sequence: CASSLGVIAGQETQYF. The CDR3 region has the DNA TGTGCCAGCAGCTTAGGGGTGATAGCGGGACAAGAGACCCAGTACTTC.